This T cell receptor beta chain was sequenced for a study of response to subunit inactivated influenza vaccine. Findings and caveats of the study: Researchers suggested that each seasonal influenza vaccination recruits few new T cells.

TCRdb re-derived calls from the RT-PCR reads in MiXCR, one entry per CDR3 protein. The profile shows approximately 500,000 distinct CDR3 sequences, around 13% of them singletons. The CDR3 is made up of 14 amino acids. Germline V gives CDR1 DFQATT, CDR2 SNEGSKA (reference sequence). Germline trimming cut 5 bases from V and 4 bases from J; bases unmatched to any gene: 9. About this clonotype itself: Its antigen is as yet unknown.

This receptor was identified in a man between 45 and 60 years old who received an inactivated influenza vaccine. This sample comprised PBMCs from blood, obtained roughly 6 weeks after vaccination. The chain joins TRBV20-1 to TRBJ2-7; TRBD2 agrees at 9 bases. The CDR3 DNA reads TGCAGTGCTCGCCCGAGGACTAGCGATTACGAGCAGTACTTC. It translates to CSARPRTSDYEQYF.